This TCR beta chain emerged from a study of cytomegalovirus exposure and HLA in healthy donors. Primers: 60 Vbeta forward and 13 Jbeta reverse. Assay: immunoSEQ multiplex PCR; the TCRdb copy retains only in-frame clones and omits some. The table records about 130,000 clones, about 69% of them present only once. Donors sampled were nominally healthy, though unrecorded immune exposures were likely. The CDR3 is 17 amino acids. The germline CDR1 and CDR2 sequences are ENHRY and SYGVKD. Trimming stripped 4 bases from V and 0 bases from J, with 13 bases between. This receptor was obtained from a man between 25 and 39 years old in good health and CMV-seronegative. The gene calls are TRBV10-3 and TRBJ2-6, with D possibly TRBD2 on 5 matching bases. The sample comprised PBMCs. CDR3 nucleotides: TGTGCCATCAGTGGCGCTCCTAGCTCCTCTGGGGCCAACGTCCTGACTTTC. This translates into CAISGAPSSSGANVLTF.